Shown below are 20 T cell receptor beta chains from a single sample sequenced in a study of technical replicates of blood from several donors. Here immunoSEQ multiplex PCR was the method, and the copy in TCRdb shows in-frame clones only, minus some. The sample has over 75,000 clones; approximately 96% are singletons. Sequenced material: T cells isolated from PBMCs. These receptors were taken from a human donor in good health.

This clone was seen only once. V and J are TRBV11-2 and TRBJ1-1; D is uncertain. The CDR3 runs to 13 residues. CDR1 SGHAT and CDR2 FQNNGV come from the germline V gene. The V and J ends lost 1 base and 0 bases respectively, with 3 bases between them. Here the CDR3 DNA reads TGTGCCAGCAGCTTAGTCTTGAACACTGAAGCTTTCTTT. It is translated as CASSLVLNTEAFF.

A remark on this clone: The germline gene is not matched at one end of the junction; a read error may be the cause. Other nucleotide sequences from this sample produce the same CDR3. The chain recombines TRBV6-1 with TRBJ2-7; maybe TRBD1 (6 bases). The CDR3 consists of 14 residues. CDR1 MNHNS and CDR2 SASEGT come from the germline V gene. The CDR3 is CASSAVDRAYEQYF. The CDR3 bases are TGTGCCAGCAGTGCAGTGGACAGAGCCTACGAACAGTACTTC.

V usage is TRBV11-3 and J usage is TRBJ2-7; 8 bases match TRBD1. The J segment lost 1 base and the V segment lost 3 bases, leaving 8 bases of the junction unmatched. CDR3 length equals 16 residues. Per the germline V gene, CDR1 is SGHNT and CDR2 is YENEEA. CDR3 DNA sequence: TGTGCCAGCAGCTTCTTCATCGGGACAGGATCCTACGAGCAGTACTTC. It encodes CASSFFIGTGSYEQYF.

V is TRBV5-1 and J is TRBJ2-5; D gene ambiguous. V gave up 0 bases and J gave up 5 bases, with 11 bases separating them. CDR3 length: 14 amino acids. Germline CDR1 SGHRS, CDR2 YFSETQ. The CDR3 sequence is CASSLGGSGETQYF. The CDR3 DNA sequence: TGCGCCAGCAGCTTGGGAGGAAGTGGGGAGACCCAGTACTTC. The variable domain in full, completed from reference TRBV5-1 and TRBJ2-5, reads KAGVTQTPRYLIKTRGQQVTLSCSPISGHRSVSWYQQTPGQGLQFLFEYFSETQRNKGNFPGRFSGRQFSNSRSEMNVSTLELGDSALYLCASSLGGSGETQYFGPGTRLLVL.

CDR3: CASSGLRGAGYEQYF. CDR3 nucleotide sequence: TGTGCCAGCAGCGGTTTACGGGGGGCGGGATACGAGCAGTACTTC. V and J are TRBV7-6 and TRBJ2-7; D is possibly TRBD2 (7 bases). Between the trimmed V and J ends, which lost 5 bases and 4 bases, there was a span of 18 bases. There are 15 residues in the CDR3. In germline, CDR1 is SGHVS, CDR2 FNYEAQ.

The DNA of the CDR3 is TGTGCCAGCAGGGGACAGGGGAGGAAACTGGAGCATGAGCAGTTCTTC. Its translation is CASRGQGRKLEHEQFF. The chain links TRBV25-1 to TRBJ2-1; 10 bases line up with TRBD1. CDR1 is MGHDK and CDR2 is SYGVNS in the germline V gene. This CDR3 is 16 amino acids long. V shed 6 bases, J shed 8 bases, and the junction held 13 bases outside the gene matches.

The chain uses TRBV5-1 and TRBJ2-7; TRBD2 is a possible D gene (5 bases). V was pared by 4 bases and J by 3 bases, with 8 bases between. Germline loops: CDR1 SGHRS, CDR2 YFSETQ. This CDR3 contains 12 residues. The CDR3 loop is CASSPDFYEQYF. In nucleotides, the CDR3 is TGCGCCAGCAGCCCGGACTTCTACGAGCAGTACTTC. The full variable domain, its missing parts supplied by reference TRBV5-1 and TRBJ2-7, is KAGVTQTPRYLIKTRGQQVTLSCSPISGHRSVSWYQQTPGQGLQFLFEYFSETQRNKGNFPGRFSGRQFSNSRSEMNVSTLELGDSALYLCASSPDFYEQYFGPGTRLTVT.

CDR3 protein: CASSVYLDRGLGYTF. Here the CDR3 DNA reads TGTGCCAGCAGCGTCTATTTGGACAGGGGTTTAGGCTACACCTTC. The V and J genes are TRBV6-1 and TRBJ1-2; 9 positions agree with TRBD1. The CDR3 totals 15 residues. V trimming: 6 bases; J trimming: 8 bases; junction bases outside the gene matches: 13. Germline loops: CDR1 MNHNS, CDR2 SASEGT.

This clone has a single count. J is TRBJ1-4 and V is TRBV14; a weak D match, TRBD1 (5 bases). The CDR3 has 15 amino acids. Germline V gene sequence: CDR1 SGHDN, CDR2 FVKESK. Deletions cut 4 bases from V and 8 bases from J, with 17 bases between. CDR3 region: CASSPRRDGGEKLFF. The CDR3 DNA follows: TGTGCCAGCAGCCCGCGACGGGACGGAGGGGAAAAACTGTTTTTT.

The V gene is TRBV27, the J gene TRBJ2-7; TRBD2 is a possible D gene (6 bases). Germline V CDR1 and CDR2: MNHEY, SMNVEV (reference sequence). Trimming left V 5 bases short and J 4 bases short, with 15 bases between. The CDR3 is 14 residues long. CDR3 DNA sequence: TGTGCCAGCAGTAACGCGGGACTCGGGTACGAGCAGTACTTC. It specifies CASSNAGLGYEQYF.

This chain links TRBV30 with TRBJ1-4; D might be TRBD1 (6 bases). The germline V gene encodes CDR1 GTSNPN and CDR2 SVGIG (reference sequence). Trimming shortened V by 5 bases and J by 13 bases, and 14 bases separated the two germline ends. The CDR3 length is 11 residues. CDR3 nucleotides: TGTGCCTGGGCGGAGGGGGGGAGACTGTTTTTT. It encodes CAWAEGGRLFF.

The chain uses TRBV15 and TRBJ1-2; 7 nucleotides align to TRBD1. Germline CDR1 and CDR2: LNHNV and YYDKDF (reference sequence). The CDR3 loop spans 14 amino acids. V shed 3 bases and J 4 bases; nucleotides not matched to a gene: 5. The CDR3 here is CATSRGQQSYGYTF. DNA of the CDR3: TGTGCCACCAGCAGGGGACAGCAATCCTATGGCTACACCTTC.

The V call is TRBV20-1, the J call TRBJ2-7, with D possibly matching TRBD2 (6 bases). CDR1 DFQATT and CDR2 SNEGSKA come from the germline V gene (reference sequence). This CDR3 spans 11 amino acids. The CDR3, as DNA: TGCAGCGCGGGACGTTTTGGCGAGCAGTACTTC. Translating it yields CSAGRFGEQYF.

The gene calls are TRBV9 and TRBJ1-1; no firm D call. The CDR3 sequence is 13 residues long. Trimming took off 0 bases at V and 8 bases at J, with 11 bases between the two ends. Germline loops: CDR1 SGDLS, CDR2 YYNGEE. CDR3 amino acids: CASSVADNREAFF. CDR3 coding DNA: TGTGCCAGCAGCGTAGCTGACAATCGCGAAGCTTTCTTT.

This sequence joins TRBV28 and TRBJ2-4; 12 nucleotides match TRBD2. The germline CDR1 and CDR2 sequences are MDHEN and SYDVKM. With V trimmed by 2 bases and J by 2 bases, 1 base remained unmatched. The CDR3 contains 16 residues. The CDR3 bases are TGTGCCAGCAGTTTACTAGCGGGAGGGCCCAAAAACATTCAGTACTTC. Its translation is CASSLLAGGPKNIQYF.

Here the CDR3 reads CASSELSRAGATDTQYF. The CDR3, as DNA: TGTGCCAGCAGTGAATTATCGCGAGCGGGGGCCACAGATACGCAGTATTTT. This sequence joins TRBV6-1 and TRBJ2-3, with TRBD2 matching 8 bases. Germline V CDR1 and CDR2: MNHNS, SASEGT. With V trimmed by 2 bases and J by 2 bases, 9 bases remained unmatched. CDR3 length: 17 residues.

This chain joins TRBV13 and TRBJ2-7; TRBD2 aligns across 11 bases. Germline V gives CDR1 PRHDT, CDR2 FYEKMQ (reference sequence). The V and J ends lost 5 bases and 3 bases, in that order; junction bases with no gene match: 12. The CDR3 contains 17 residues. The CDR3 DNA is TGTGCCAGCAGCCAAATCATAGCGGGAGGGCCTCGCTACGAGCAGTACTTC. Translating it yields CASSQIIAGGPRYEQYF.

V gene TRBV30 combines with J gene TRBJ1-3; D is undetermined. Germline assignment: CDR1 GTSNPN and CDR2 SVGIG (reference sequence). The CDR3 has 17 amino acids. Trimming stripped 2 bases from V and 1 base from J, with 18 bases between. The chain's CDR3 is CAWSRKIPMASGNTIYF. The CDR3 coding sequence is TGTGCCTGGAGTCGAAAAATCCCGATGGCATCTGGAAACACCATATATTTT.

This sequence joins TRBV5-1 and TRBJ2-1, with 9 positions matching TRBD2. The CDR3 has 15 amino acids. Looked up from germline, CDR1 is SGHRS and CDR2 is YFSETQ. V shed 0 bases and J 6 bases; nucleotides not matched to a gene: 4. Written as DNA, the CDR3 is TGCGCCAGCAGCTTGGGTGCGGGAGGGGTCAATGAGCAGTTCTTC. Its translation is CASSLGAGGVNEQFF. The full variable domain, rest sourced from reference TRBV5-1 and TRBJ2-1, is KAGVTQTPRYLIKTRGQQVTLSCSPISGHRSVSWYQQTPGQGLQFLFEYFSETQRNKGNFPGRFSGRQFSNSRSEMNVSTLELGDSALYLCASSLGAGGVNEQFFGPGTRLTVL.

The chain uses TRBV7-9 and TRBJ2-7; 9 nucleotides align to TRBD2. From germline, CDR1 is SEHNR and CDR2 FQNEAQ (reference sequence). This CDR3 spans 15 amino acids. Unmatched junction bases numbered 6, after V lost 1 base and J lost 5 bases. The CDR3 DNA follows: TGTGCCAGCAGCTTAGTGGGACTAGCAGAAGACGAGCAGTACTTC. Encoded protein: CASSLVGLAEDEQYF.